This paragraph covers one TCR beta chain sequence. The antigen is not known. This likely comes from a read error, as the CDR3 has no conserved phenylalanine or tryptophan at its end. TCRbeta libraries were built with three rounds of nested PCR, modified from ARM-PCR. One entry per CDR3 protein, called by TCRdb with MiXCR from the multiplex PCR reads. The sample has more than 90,000 distinct CDR3 sequences, about 66% seen once. This sample stems from a study of tumor and adjacent non-tumor tissue in lung cancer. Overall study: Some 4.2 million productive TCRbeta reads were obtained per sample on average.

No cell sorting was done before RNA was extracted from the tissue. Newly diagnosed lung cancer patients had thoracic surgery in China, August–late 2014, without prior chemotherapy. Notes on the study in general: In normal lung, the top 100 clones were significantly more dominant than in tumor.

The CDR3 covers 16 residues. Germline CDR1 is LGHNA and CDR2 is YSLEER. This TCR was sampled from a man in his sixties with non-small cell lung cancer. The V gene is TRBV4-3, the J gene TRBJ2-7; 7 bases fit TRBD2. Sample: lung tumor tissue. CDR3 sequence: CASSQVAGTTSYDQYI. The CDR3 DNA reads as TGCGCCAGCAGCCAAGTAGCCGGGACTACCTCCTACGATCAGTACATC.